One T cell receptor (beta chain) is described in this entry. The antigen it recognizes is unknown. No base qualities exist here, and no much larger clone lies one base off it. This sample is part of a study of shared clonotypes between healthy human individuals (TCRdb year 2020). Regarding the research as a whole: A couple of women and a few men aged 18 to 49 years were included in the cohort. For each donor, three plates each were used for CD4 naive and CD4 memory, two plates were used for CD8 naive, and one plate was used for CD8 memory. To estimate repertoire size and how much clonotypes are shared between individuals, the study performed deep sequencing of blood TCR repertoires from five healthy adults. Libraries were prepared and TCR repertoires were sequenced by different laboratories using diverse techniques, in order to increase sequencing depth and limit assay-specific biases. Leukapheresis yielded between about 0.9 and 9 billion PBMCs per donor.

Study-wide findings and limitations: Sharing across several donors was observed for about 4.8% of naive CD4, 3.5% of naive CD8, roughly 2.4% of memory CD4, and roughly 0.43% of memory CD8 clonotypes. Compared with non-shared clonotypes, clonotypes shared by all four sorted-subset donors had higher generation probabilities. Incomplete sequencing was indicated by rarefaction of sorted-subset datasets, despite the large sequencing depth. The small number of donors limited the genetic and exposure-history diversity represented. Based on pairwise subsampling, the degree of clonotype sharing among donors was expected to be affected by sequencing depth. Naive subsets generally had larger estimated clonotype richness than memory subsets. Sampling was restricted to blood, and TCR repertoires in tissue are likely to differ from TCR repertoires in blood.

CD8 naive samples were CD45RO-negative cells positively selected for CCR7, giving a CD45RA+CCR7+ population that excluded TemRA cells. The donors were healthy, HIV-negative adults who had no recently reported acute infections or vaccinations. All donors were Caucasian adults living in Nashville, Tennessee, USA. Blood was obtained by leukapheresis, after which PBMCs were separated by Ficoll-Histopaque density gradient centrifugation and cryopreserved in liquid nitrogen vapor phase. Analytical flow cytometry was used to check the purity and quantity of each magnetically sorted T cell population. Each sorted fraction had its genomic DNA isolated and then quantified by UV absorbance on a Nanodrop 2000c. TCR CDR3 regions were amplified from genomic DNA by multiplex PCR using the deep immunoSEQ assay. Extracted genomic DNA from each cell subset was distributed evenly across all wells of several immunoSEQ 96-well plates, and each plate was treated as a replicate. For sorted subsets, 150 to 250 ng genomic DNA, equal to 30,000 to 35,000 T cell genomes, was loaded into each replicate PCR. Purified libraries were quantified with a Qubit 3.0 fluorometer, sized on a Bioanalyzer 2100, and re-quantified with the KAPA Library Quantification kit. Each immunoSEQ 96-well plate was sequenced on its own single-read 150-cycle Illumina NextSeq 550 flow cell. From the authors' description of their analysis: Because the immunoSEQ output held only junctional sequences and lacked quality scores, the filtering could not match the filtering applied to full-length reads. To assign V/J genes and CDR3, sequences were annotated using PyIR, a Python wrapper for IgBLAST v1.9, with IMGT germline references. Any read was removed if the V/J assignment was weak (E-value above 1e-6), the CDR3 was missing, or the read contained stop codons, out-of-frame junctions, or ambiguous translated residues. V3J clonotypes were defined by identical inferred V gene, J gene, and CDR3 amino acid sequence. The percentage overlap between two repertoires was calculated by dividing the number of shared unique clonotypes by the size of the smaller repertoire. Repertoire richness was assessed with RTK rarefaction, the Chao1 estimator, and Recon v2.1 estimates of unobserved clonotypes. Generation probabilities for all TCRbeta clonotypes obtained by the gDNA method from four donors were computed using OLGA. Here the immuneACCESS table is served through TCRdb, limited to in-frame sequences with V and J called. Missing clones are a known gap in these copies; in checked studies unresolved V genes cover under half, and the rest lacks a known reason. V and J calls plus clone size are reproduced from that table; the DNA served to infer D and trimming. This sample gives some 740,000 clones in total; around 92% of them show up just once. Of the sample, under 30% is held by the ten largest clones.

The CDR3 measures 15 amino acids from cysteine to phenylalanine. CDR3 DNA only is kept here, 45 bases in frame from base 1. CDR1 LNHDA and CDR2 SQIVND are derived from the germline V gene (reference sequence). Deletion took 5 bases off V and 5 bases off J, with a span of 16 bases between the germline ends. The rearranged segments are TRBV19 and TRBJ2-1; perhaps TRBD2 is the D gene, with 6 bases matching. The sample consisted of naive CD8+ T cells sorted from blood. This specimen's cell subset or site label, interpreted: CD45RA+CCR7+. This TCR came from a man aged 30-40 years in good health. The CDR3 region reads CASSFGGIGDNEQFF. The nucleotide sequence reads TGTGCCAGTAGTTTCGGAGGGATCGGAGACAATGAGCAGTTCTTC.